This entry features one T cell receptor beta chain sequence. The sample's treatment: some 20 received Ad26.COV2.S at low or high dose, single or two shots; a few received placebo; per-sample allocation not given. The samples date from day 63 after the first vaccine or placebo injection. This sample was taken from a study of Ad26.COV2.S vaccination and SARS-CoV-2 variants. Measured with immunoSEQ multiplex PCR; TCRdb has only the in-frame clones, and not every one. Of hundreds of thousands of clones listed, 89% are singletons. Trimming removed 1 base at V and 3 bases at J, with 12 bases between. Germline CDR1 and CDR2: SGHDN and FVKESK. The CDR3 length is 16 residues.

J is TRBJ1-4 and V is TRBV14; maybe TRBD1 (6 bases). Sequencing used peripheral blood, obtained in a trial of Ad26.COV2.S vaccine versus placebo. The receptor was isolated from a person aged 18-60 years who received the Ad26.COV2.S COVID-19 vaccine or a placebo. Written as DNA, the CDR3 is TGTGCCAGCAGCCAAGTACAGGGTCTCCCTAATGAAAAACTGTTTTTT. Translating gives CASSQVQGLPNEKLFF.